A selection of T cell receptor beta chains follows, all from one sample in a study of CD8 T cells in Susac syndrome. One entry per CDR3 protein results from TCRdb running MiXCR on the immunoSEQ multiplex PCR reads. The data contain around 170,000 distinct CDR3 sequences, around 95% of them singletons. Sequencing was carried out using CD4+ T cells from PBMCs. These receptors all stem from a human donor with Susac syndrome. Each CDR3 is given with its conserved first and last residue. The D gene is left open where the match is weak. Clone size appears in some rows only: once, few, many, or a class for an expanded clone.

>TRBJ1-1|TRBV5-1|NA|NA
TGCGCCAGCAGCTTGGAAGCCCCGGTTGGAGAAGCTTTCTTT
CASSLEAPVGEAFF
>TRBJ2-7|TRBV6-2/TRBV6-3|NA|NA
TGTGCCAGCAGTTCGTTCAGGACAGAACCATCGAGCTTCTACGAGCAGTACTTC
CASSSFRTEPSSFYEQYF
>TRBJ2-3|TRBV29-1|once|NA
TGCAGCGTCCATCAGTTGGCAGGGACTTCAGATACGCAGTATTTT
CSVHQLAGTSDTQYF
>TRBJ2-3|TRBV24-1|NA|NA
TGTGCCACCAGCGCGGGACCTGAACCAGGGGATACGCAGTATTTT
CATSAGPEPGDTQYF
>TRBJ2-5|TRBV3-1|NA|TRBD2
TGTGCCAGCAGCCGGGGACTAGCGGGGGCCTCAGGAATAGAGACCCAGTACTTC
CASSRGLAGASGIETQYF
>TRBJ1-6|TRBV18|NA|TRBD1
TGTGCCAGCTCTTCTACCCCGGACAGGGGGTTTAATTCACCCCTCCACTTT
CASSSTPDRGFNSPLHF
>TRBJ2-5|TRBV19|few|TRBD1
TGTGCCAGTAGTCTGGACAGGGGACGAGAGACCCAGTACTTC
CASSLDRGRETQYF
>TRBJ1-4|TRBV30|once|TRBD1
TGTGCCTGGAGTCCGATACAGGGGACTGGGGAAAAACTGTTTTTT
CAWSPIQGTGEKLFF
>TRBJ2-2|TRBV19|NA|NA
TGTGCCAGTAGTATCCGCAGGGATACCGGGGAGCTGTTTTTT
CASSIRRDTGELFF
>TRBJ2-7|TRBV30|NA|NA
TGTGCCTGGGGCTCTTCCTACGAGCAGTACTTC
CAWGSSYEQYF
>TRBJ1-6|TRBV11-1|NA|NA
TGTGCCAGCAGCCTGGGGGCTCTTGATTCACCCCTCCACTTT
CASSLGALDSPLHF
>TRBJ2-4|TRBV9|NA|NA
TGTGCCAGCAGCTTGCGGCCAGGGGGGGAGAACATTCAGTACTTC
CASSLRPGGENIQYF
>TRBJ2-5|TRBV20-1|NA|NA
TGCAGTGCCGGGCGTCAGCCCGCGGGGCGGGAGACCCAGTACTTC
CSAGRQPAGRETQYF
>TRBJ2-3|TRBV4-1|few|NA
TGCGCCAGCAGCCAAGATGGAACAGATACGCAGTATTTT
CASSQDGTDTQYF
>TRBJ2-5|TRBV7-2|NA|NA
TGTGCCAGCAGCTTAGAATCTTCTCCCGGGACCCAGTACTTC
CASSLESSPGTQYF
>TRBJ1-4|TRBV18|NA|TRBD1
TGTGCCAGCTCACCACGCCAGGGGGCATACGAAAAACTGTTTTTT
CASSPRQGAYEKLFF
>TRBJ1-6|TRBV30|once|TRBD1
TGTGCCTGGATCGGGCCCCAGGGACAGTGGACAAATTCACCCCTCCACTTT
CAWIGPQGQWTNSPLHF
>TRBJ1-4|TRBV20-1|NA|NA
TGCAGTGCTAGAGATCGGGGCATAACTAATGAAAAACTGTTTTTT
CSARDRGITNEKLFF
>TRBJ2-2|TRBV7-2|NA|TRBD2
TGTGCCAGCAGCTTTATGGCGGGAGGAGCGAACACCGGGGAGCTGTTTTTT
CASSFMAGGANTGELFF
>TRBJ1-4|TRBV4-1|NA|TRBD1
TGCGCCAGCAGCCAAGGACTTGGACAGGGTGCTGAAAAACTGTTTTTT
CASSQGLGQGAEKLFF
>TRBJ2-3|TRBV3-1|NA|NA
TGTGCCAGCAGCCGCTCTCCTGGGATGGATACGCAGTATTTT
CASSRSPGMDTQYF
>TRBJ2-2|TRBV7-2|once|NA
TGTGCCAGCAGCCTCTCGGACGGCACCGGGGAGCTGTTTTTT
CASSLSDGTGELFF
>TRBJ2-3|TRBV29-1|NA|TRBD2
TGCAGCGTTGTAGGCGGGACTACGACTAGCACAGATACGCAGTATTTT
CSVVGGTTTSTDTQYF
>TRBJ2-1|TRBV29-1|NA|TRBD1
TGCAGTACCTCTCCCGGACAGGCCTACAATGAGCAGTTCTTC
CSTSPGQAYNEQFF
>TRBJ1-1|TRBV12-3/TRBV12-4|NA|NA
TGTGCCAGCAGTTTCCGGGGCACTGAAGCTTTCTTT
CASSFRGTEAFF
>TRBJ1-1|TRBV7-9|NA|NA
TGTGCCAGCAGCCTTATGAACACTGAAGCTTTCTTT
CASSLMNTEAFF
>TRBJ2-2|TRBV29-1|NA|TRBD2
TGCAGCGTGGTGCGCGGGGGGGCCGGGGAGCTGTTTTTT
CSVVRGGAGELFF
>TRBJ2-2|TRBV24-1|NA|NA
TGTGCCACCAGTGATGCGTCCGGACAGGGAGGGACCGGGGAGCTGTTTTTT
CATSDASGQGGTGELFF
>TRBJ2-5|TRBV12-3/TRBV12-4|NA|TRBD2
TGTGCCAGCAGCAAGCGACTAGCGGGGGTGGAGACCCAGTACTTC
CASSKRLAGVETQYF
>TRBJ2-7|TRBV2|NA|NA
TGTGCCAGCGAGAGGGGCTCGCCGGGGGAGCAGTACTTC
CASERGSPGEQYF
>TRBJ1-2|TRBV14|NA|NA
TGTGCCAGCAGCCAAGATAATCCGGGACACGGCTATGGCTACACCTTC
CASSQDNPGHGYGYTF
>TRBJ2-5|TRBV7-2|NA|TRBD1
TGTGCCAGCAGCTTAGCGACAGGGCTTTTAGAGACCCAGTACTTC
CASSLATGLLETQYF
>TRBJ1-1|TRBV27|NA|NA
TGTGCCAGCAGACTATGGGGCCAGAACACTGAAGCTTTCTTT
CASRLWGQNTEAFF
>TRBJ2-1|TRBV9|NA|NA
TGTGCCAGCAGCGTAGGGGTACCCAATGAGCAGTTCTTC
CASSVGVPNEQFF
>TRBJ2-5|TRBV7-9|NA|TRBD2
TGTGCCACGGGGGGTCTGTCCGAGACCCAGTACTTC
CATGGLSETQYF
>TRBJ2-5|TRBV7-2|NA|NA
TGTGCCAGCAGCTCCTCACTGTTAGTGACCCAGTACTTC
CASSSSLLVTQYF
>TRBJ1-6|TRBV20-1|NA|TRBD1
TGCAGTGCTAGAGACAGGGGGCTAAATTCACCCCTCCACTTT
CSARDRGLNSPLHF
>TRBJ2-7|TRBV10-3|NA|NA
TGTGCCATCAACCCAGGGTTGGGCGAGCAGTACTTC
CAINPGLGEQYF
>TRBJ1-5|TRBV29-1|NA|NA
TGCAGCGTTGCACGGGGGGGGGACAATCAGCCCCAGCATTTT
CSVARGGDNQPQHF
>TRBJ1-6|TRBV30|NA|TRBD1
TGTGCCTGGAGTGCACTTCAGGGACAGGCTTTAAATTCACCCCTCCACTTT
CAWSALQGQALNSPLHF
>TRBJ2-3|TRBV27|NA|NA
TGTGCCAGCAGTTTACAGGACATTAGCACAGATACGCAGTATTTT
CASSLQDISTDTQYF
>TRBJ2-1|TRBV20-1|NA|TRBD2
TGCAGTGCTAGTCTAGCGGGGGGAGGGCAGTTCTTC
CSASLAGGGQFF
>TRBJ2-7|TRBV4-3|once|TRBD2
TGCGCCAGCAGCCAGGTAGCGGGGGGGCTCTCCTACGAGCAGTACTTC
CASSQVAGGLSYEQYF
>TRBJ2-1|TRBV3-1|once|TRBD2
TGTGCCAGCAGCCAAGCCTCCGGGACTAGCGGGGGGGCCAGCAATGAGCAGTTCTTC
CASSQASGTSGGASNEQFF
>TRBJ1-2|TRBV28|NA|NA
TGTGCCAGCAGTTACCGAATCTATGGCTACACCTTC
CASSYRIYGYTF
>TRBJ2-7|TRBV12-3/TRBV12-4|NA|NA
TGTGCCAGCAGCCGCATGAGGCCTGGCGAGCAGTACTTC
CASSRMRPGEQYF
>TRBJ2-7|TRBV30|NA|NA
TGTGCCTGGAGTGTTGGGGATTACTACGAGCAGTACTTC
CAWSVGDYYEQYF
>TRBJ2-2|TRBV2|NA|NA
TGTGCCAGCAGTCCAGGGAGTGGAGGGGCCGGGGAGCTGTTTTTT
CASSPGSGGAGELFF
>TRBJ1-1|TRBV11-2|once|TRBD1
TGTGCCAGCAGCTTAACCCCAGGGGGTCAGACTGAAGCTTTCTTT
CASSLTPGGQTEAFF